Each of the 14 T cell receptor beta chains below was sequenced from the same sample in a study of OX40 agonist ivuxolimab in advanced cancers. Only in-frame clones appear in the TCRdb table, and some are missing; sequencing was by immunoSEQ multiplex PCR. The sample contains about 14,000 clones, roughly 76% of which appear only once. The starting material was CD4+ or CD8+ T cells sorted from blood, obtained in a trial of the OX40 agonist ivuxolimab. These TCRs come from an adult with an advanced solid tumor such as melanoma, head and neck, liver or kidney cancer.

The chain couples TRBV29-1 to TRBJ1-1; 7 bases fit TRBD1. CDR1 is SQVTM and CDR2 is ANQGSEA in the germline V gene. The CDR3 length is 10 residues. Trimming removed 6 bases from V and 7 bases from J; junction bases left unmatched: 2. The CDR3 sequence is CSVRTGEAFF. DNA for the CDR3: TGCAGCGTAAGGACAGGTGAAGCTTTCTTT.

This clone was found a few times. This chain connects TRBV5-6 to TRBJ1-2; D is uncertain. Per the germline V gene, CDR1 is SGHDT and CDR2 is YYEEEE. Trimming cost V 2 bases and J 4 bases, with 12 bases left between them. The CDR3 length is 14 residues. Here the CDR3 reads CASSFRQRLYGYTF. In DNA form, the CDR3 reads TGTGCCAGCAGCTTCCGGCAAAGACTCTATGGCTACACCTTC.

The CDR3 is CASSVAETGELFF. The CDR3 DNA reads as TGTGCCAGCAGCGTAGCGGAAACCGGGGAGCTGTTTTTT. The chain links TRBV9 to TRBJ2-2; D ambiguous. The CDR3 totals 13 residues. CDR1 is SGDLS, CDR2 YYNGEE, per germline. The germline V and J ends were trimmed by 0 bases and 5 bases, with 5 bases remaining between them.

By its share, this clone is medium-sized. The J gene is TRBJ1-5, the V gene TRBV6-1; TRBD1 matches at 8 bases. Trimming cost V 6 bases and J 4 bases; bases outside gene matches: 5. The germline CDR1 and CDR2 sequences are MNHNS and SASEGT. CDR3 size: 14 residues. The CDR3 is CASSIQGGNQPQHF. For the CDR3, the DNA is TGTGCCAGCAGCATACAGGGGGGAAATCAGCCCCAGCATTTT.

V usage is TRBV6-6 and J usage is TRBJ1-2, with D possibly being TRBD1 (5 bases). Trimming pared 11 bases from V and 2 bases from J, leaving 12 bases between. The CDR3 loop spans 12 amino acids. Germline lookup yields CDR1 MNHNY and CDR2 SVGAGI (reference sequence). The CDR3: CAPQGSNYGYTF. As DNA, the CDR3 is TGTGCCCCCCAGGGTTCGAACTATGGCTACACCTTC.

This clone was recorded a few times. J is TRBJ1-4 and V is TRBV4-2; D perhaps matches TRBD1 (5 bases). Germline CDR1 LGHNA, CDR2 YNFKEQ. The V gene lost 6 bases and the J gene lost 8 bases, with 13 bases spanning the gap. The CDR3 has 13 residues. The DNA of the CDR3 is TGTGCCAGCAGTACAAATGGGGGGGAAAAACTGTTTTTT. Encoded protein: CASSTNGGEKLFF.

This chain uses TRBV7-3 with TRBJ2-3; possible D gene TRBD2, 7 bases. There are 14 residues in the CDR3. V lost 5 bases and J 4 bases, leaving 13 bases between the germline ends. Germline-derived CDR1 and CDR2 are SGHTA and FQGTGA. DNA of the CDR3: TGTGCCAGCAGCCCCACGGGGGGCGCAGATACGCAGTATTTT. This translates into CASSPTGGADTQYF.

The chain joins TRBV27 to TRBJ1-1; TRBD1 matches at 7 bases. This CDR3 comprises 14 residues. V lost 7 bases and J lost 7; bases outside the gene matches: 12. CDR1 MNHEY and CDR2 SMNVEV come from the germline V gene (reference sequence). The chain's CDR3 is CASKQRTGPFEAFF. The DNA for the CDR3 is TGTGCCAGCAAACAAAGGACAGGCCCTTTTGAAGCTTTCTTT.

J is TRBJ1-1 and V is TRBV27, with D perhaps matching TRBD1 (5 bases). Germline assignment: CDR1 MNHEY and CDR2 SMNVEV (reference sequence). Trimming took 5 bases from V and 4 from J, leaving 11 bases between them. The CDR3 consists of 13 residues. The CDR3 sequence: CASSTRGGTEAFF. The CDR3 region has the DNA TGTGCCAGCAGTACGAGGGGCGGCACTGAAGCTTTCTTT.

In its sample, this clone is medium-sized. A read error may produce the germline difference seen at one junction end. The chain carries TRBV2 and TRBJ1-5; 8 nucleotides align to TRBD1. The CDR3 spans 14 residues. Germline CDR1 and CDR2: SNHLY and FYNNEI. Here the CDR3 reads CASCDRGYNQPQHF. DNA for the CDR3: TGTGCCAGCTGTGACAGGGGCTATAATCAGCCCCAGCATTTT.

The chain employs TRBV18 and TRBJ2-7; D is tentatively TRBD1 or TRBD2 (5 bases each). Germline V gene data show CDR1 as KGHSH and CDR2 as LQKENI. The CDR3 length is 15 residues. The V and J ends lost 0 bases and 3 bases respectively, with 12 bases between them. Written as DNA, the CDR3 is TGTGCCAGCTCACCACCGGGACGTGGGAGCTACGAGCAGTACTTC. Translation gives CASSPPGRGSYEQYF.

This clone turned up a few times. This chain uses TRBV7-3 with TRBJ2-3; D gene ambiguous. The ends were cut back, 0 bases at V and 2 bases at J, with 12 bases in the middle. The CDR3 runs to 16 residues. Germline lookup yields CDR1 SGHTA and CDR2 FQGTGA. The CDR3 nucleotides are TGTGCCAGCAGCTTAACCGGTAGCAGTATCACAGATACGCAGTATTTT. Translating gives CASSLTGSSITDTQYF.

This chain joins TRBV5-4 and TRBJ2-5; D ambiguous. The CDR3 covers 14 residues. Germline V lookup: CDR1 SGHNT, CDR2 YYREEE (reference sequence). Trimming pared 2 bases from V and 5 bases from J, leaving 13 bases between. CDR3 in amino acids: CASSFSASEETQYF. The DNA for the CDR3 is TGTGCCAGCAGCTTTTCGGCATCCGAGGAGACCCAGTACTTC.

The rearrangement links TRBV16 to TRBJ2-7; D call uncertain. This CDR3 contains 14 residues. CDR1 and CDR2 (germline): KGHSY, FQNENV. V was pared by 6 bases and J by 2 bases, with 14 bases between. The CDR3 nucleotides read TGTGCCAGCAGAACCACGGACGGAACCTACGAGCAGTACTTC. This gives the protein CASRTTDGTYEQYF.